The subject of this entry is one T cell receptor beta chain. Data came from immunoSEQ multiplex PCR; TCRdb stores just in-frame clones and leaves some out. The table has about 17,000 clones, about two thirds seen once. This sample's treatment: randomized to nivolumab then ipilimumab (arm A) or the reverse (arm B). PBMC sorting kept live CD3+CD8+ cells without CD19 or CD56. This entry comes from a study of sequential checkpoint blockade in melanoma. In the study overall: Randomization was 1:1 between first-line nivolumab→ipilimumab and ipilimumab→nivolumab.

CDR1 LNHNV and CDR2 YYDKDF come from the germline V gene (reference sequence). The CDR3 runs to 13 residues. Deletions cut 3 bases from V and 3 bases from J, with 6 bases between. The receptor was derived from a human donor with melanoma. This material consisted of CD8+ T cells sorted from blood (inferred from file names), taken from a patient given nivolumab and ipilimumab in sequence. The genes are TRBV15 and TRBJ2-1; D remains ambiguous. The CDR3 DNA is TGTGCCACCAGCAGTGTCTACTACAATGAGCAGTTCTTC. Amino acid sequence: CATSSVYYNEQFF.